This is a list of T cell receptor beta chains from one sample in a study. One entry per CDR3 protein results from TCRdb running MiXCR on the RT-PCR reads. The sample carries approximately 720,000 distinct CDR3 sequences, 11% to 15% recorded once. The specimen was memory CD4+ T cells from blood. All receptors come from a female donor in good health, serving as a healthy control. The CDR3 runs from the conserved cysteine through the conserved F or W. Each record gives: J gene, D gene, clone size, V gene, CDR3 DNA, CDR3 protein. D genes are given only for firm matches. Part of the rows lack a size; the others show once, few, many or a class for expanded clones.

TRBJ2-5	TRBD2	.	TRBV20-1	TGCAGTGCTAGAGGATCAGCGGGACAAGAGACCCAGTACTTC	CSARGSAGQETQYF
TRBJ1-6	.	many	TRBV20-1	TGCAGTGTTGGTAGGGCGAATTCACCCCTCCACTTT	CSVGRANSPLHF
TRBJ2-7	TRBD1	many	TRBV10-3	TGTGCCATCAGTGAGGGGGACAGCGCCTACGAGCAGTACTTC	CAISEGDSAYEQYF
TRBJ2-1	TRBD2	few	TRBV5-8	TGTGCCAGCACCCTAGGGGCGGGAGGGTCAAATGAGCAGTTCTTC	CASTLGAGGSNEQFF
TRBJ1-3	TRBD1	.	TRBV29-1	TGCAGCGTGCAACAGGGGTTTGGGGGAAACACCATATATTTT	CSVQQGFGGNTIYF
TRBJ1-1	.	few	TRBV7-3	TGTGCCAGCAGCTTAACTTTCTCCAGCACTGAAGCTTTCTTT	CASSLTFSSTEAFF
TRBJ2-3	.	.	TRBV12-3/TRBV12-4	TGTGCCAGCAGTCTGCAGGGTATTAATACAGATACGCAGTATTTT	CASSLQGINTDTQYF
TRBJ2-5	.	.	TRBV5-1	TGCGCCAGCAGCTTGGAATTTGGGGGTGCAGAGAAGATCCAGTACTTC	CASSLEFGGAEKIQYF
TRBJ1-2	.	few	TRBV3-1	TGTGCCAGCAGCCACACAGGGTCCGCGAACGGCTACACCTTC	CASSHTGSANGYTF
TRBJ2-7	TRBD1	few	TRBV10-3	TGTGCCATCAGTGAGCCTAGGACAGGCTCCTACGAGCAGTACTTC	CAISEPRTGSYEQYF
TRBJ2-7	.	few	TRBV20-1	TGCAGTGCTAGGCCGATAGAGCTTACACCCTACGAGCAGTACTTC	CSARPIELTPYEQYF
TRBJ2-1	TRBD2	few	TRBV5-8	TGTGCCAGCAGCTTGGGTCTAACTAGCGGGAGCTCGAATGAGCAGTTCTTC	CASSLGLTSGSSNEQFF
TRBJ2-7	TRBD2	many	TRBV4-1	TGCGCCAGCAGCCAACCACTGACTAGCGGTTCCTACGAGCAGTACTTC	CASSQPLTSGSYEQYF
TRBJ2-1	.	.	TRBV11-2	TGTGCCAGCAGCTTCTCTCGCTTGGATGAGCAGTTCTTC	CASSFSRLDEQFF
TRBJ2-7	.	few	TRBV5-1	TGCGCCAGCAGCTCCGCAGGGGCGGGAGAGTACGAGCAGTACTTC	CASSSAGAGEYEQYF
TRBJ2-6	.	few	TRBV5-5	TGTGCCAGCAGCATCTACGCAGTGGGGGCCAACGTCCTGACTTTC	CASSIYAVGANVLTF
TRBJ1-1	.	few	TRBV9	TGTGCCAGCAGCGCTGAATGGGTGGACACTGAAGCTTTCTTT	CASSAEWVDTEAFF
TRBJ1-1	.	many	TRBV5-1	TGCGCCAGCAGCTTGGAGTCGGGGCGTCATGAAGCTTTCTTT	CASSLESGRHEAFF
TRBJ2-1	.	.	TRBV11-2	TGTGCCAGCAGCTTAGCCCCAACCTACTACAATGAGCAGTTCTTC	CASSLAPTYYNEQFF
TRBJ1-1	.	few	TRBV12-3/TRBV12-4	TGTGCCAGCAGTTTATATAGTGGAAGGGTTCAGGCTTTCTTT	CASSLYSGRVQAFF
TRBJ2-5	TRBD1	few	TRBV7-9	TGTGCCAGCAGCAGACGGGACAGAGGGTTAGGGGAGACCCAGTACTTC	CASSRRDRGLGETQYF
TRBJ1-4	.	few	TRBV20-1	TGCAGTGCTACCATCGGGCCCGAGGGGCTGTTTTTT	CSATIGPEGLFF
TRBJ2-6	TRBD1	.	TRBV6-2/TRBV6-3	TGTGCCAGCAGCCGAGGGACAGCGAGCTCTGGGGCCAACGTCCTGACTTTC	CASSRGTASSGANVLTF
TRBJ2-2	TRBD1	.	TRBV10-3	TGTGCCATCAGTGGGGACAGCTCAAACACCGGGGAGCTGTTTTTT	CAISGDSSNTGELFF
TRBJ2-3	.	few	TRBV6-6	TGTGCCAGCAAAATGGCGGGACTCACAGATACGCAGTATTTT	CASKMAGLTDTQYF
TRBJ1-4	TRBD1	few	TRBV30	TGTGCCTGGAGTGTACCAGGGGGGCTTAATGAAAAACTGTTTTTT	CAWSVPGGLNEKLFF
TRBJ2-2	TRBD2	.	TRBV20-1	TGCAGTGCCCAGACTAGCGGGAACACCGGGGAGCTGTTTTTT	CSAQTSGNTGELFF
TRBJ1-2	TRBD1	few	TRBV7-9	TGTGCCAGCAGCTTTGCAGGACAGGGTATTGGCTACACCTTC	CASSFAGQGIGYTF
TRBJ1-2	.	many	TRBV12-3/TRBV12-4	TGTGCCAGCAGTTTTGCGGGGGATGGCTACACCTTC	CASSFAGDGYTF
TRBJ1-1	.	few	TRBV9	TGTGCCAGCAGCGTAGAGGTTTTCGGGAACACTGAAGCTTTCTTT	CASSVEVFGNTEAFF
TRBJ2-1	TRBD1	many	TRBV20-1	TGCAGTGTGGCCGGACAGGGATACAGTGAGCAGTTCTTC	CSVAGQGYSEQFF
TRBJ2-7	TRBD2	few	TRBV7-4	TGTGCCAGCAGCAGACGAGCGGGAGGGCCCCCCTACGAGCAGTACTTC	CASSRRAGGPPYEQYF
TRBJ2-2	.	.	TRBV20-1	TGCAGTGCTAGAGATGCTGGGGGCGCCGCCGGGGAGCTGTTTTTT	CSARDAGGAAGELFF
TRBJ1-2	.	few	TRBV6-1	TGTGCCAGCACTGACCTAAGACAGAGCTACTATGGCTACACCTTC	CASTDLRQSYYGYTF
TRBJ2-3	TRBD2	few	TRBV7-2	TGTGCCAGCAGCTTAGCTGTGGTAGCGGGTACAGATACGCAGTATTTT	CASSLAVVAGTDTQYF
TRBJ2-1	.	few	TRBV12-3/TRBV12-4	TGTGCCAGCAGTTTAGCGACAGTCCACAATGAGCAGTTCTTC	CASSLATVHNEQFF
TRBJ1-5	TRBD1	few	TRBV12-3/TRBV12-4	TGTGCCAGCAGTTTACTGTGGACAGGGGGCCTGGGTCAGCCCCAGCATTTT	CASSLLWTGGLGQPQHF
TRBJ2-7	.	few	TRBV10-3	TGTGCCATCGGCGGGACAGAATACGAGCAGTACTTC	CAIGGTEYEQYF
TRBJ2-1	TRBD2	few	TRBV11-2	TGTGCCAGCAGCCTTCGGCCCGCCGGGACTAGCGGGAGGTACAATGAGCAGTTCTTC	CASSLRPAGTSGRYNEQFF
TRBJ2-3	.	.	TRBV9	TGTGCCAGCAGCGTAGGCAGGCTGAGCACAGATACGCAGTATTTT	CASSVGRLSTDTQYF
TRBJ2-3	.	few	TRBV3-1	TGTGCCAGCAGCCTACAAGGAAAGGATACGCAGTATTTT	CASSLQGKDTQYF
TRBJ1-2	.	.	TRBV21-1	TGTGCCAGCAGCAAGATGGACACTAACTATGGCTACACCTTC	CASSKMDTNYGYTF
TRBJ2-3	.	.	TRBV28	TGTGCCAGCAGTACAGCCGCGAATACCGGACCAGATACGCAGTATTTT	CASSTAANTGPDTQYF
TRBJ1-1	.	few	TRBV12-3/TRBV12-4	TGTGCCAGCCATCAACATGGGGCCCCTGGCGCTGAAGCTTTCTTT	CASHQHGAPGAEAFF
TRBJ1-5	.	.	TRBV6-5	TGTGCCAGCAGTTACTTAATGGATCAAAGGGGATTCAATCAGCCCCAGCATTTT	CASSYLMDQRGFNQPQHF
TRBJ2-7	TRBD2	many	TRBV20-1	TGCAGTGCTTGGGTCGCTAGCGGGAGGGACGAGCAGTACTTC	CSAWVASGRDEQYF
TRBJ2-5	TRBD2	many	TRBV5-1	TGCGCCAGCAGGCTTACCGGGACTAGCGGTTCCCAAGAGACCCAGTACTTC	CASRLTGTSGSQETQYF
TRBJ2-7	TRBD1	.	TRBV5-1	TGCGCCAGCAGCGCCTTACAGGGGTCATTATCCTACGAGCAGTACTTC	CASSALQGSLSYEQYF